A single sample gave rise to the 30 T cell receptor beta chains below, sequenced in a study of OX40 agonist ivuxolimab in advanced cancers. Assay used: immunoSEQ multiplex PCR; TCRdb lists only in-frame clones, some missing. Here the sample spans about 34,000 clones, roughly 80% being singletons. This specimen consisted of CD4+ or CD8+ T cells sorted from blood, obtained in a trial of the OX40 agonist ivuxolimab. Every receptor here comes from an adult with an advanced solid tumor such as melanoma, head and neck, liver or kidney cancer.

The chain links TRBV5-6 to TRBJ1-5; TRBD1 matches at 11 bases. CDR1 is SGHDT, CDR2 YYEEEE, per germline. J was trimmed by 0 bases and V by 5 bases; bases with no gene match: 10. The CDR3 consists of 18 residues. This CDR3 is CASSWTGGSLNSNQPQHF. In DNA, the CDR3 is TGTGCCAGCAGTTGGACAGGGGGCTCTCTAAATAGCAATCAGCCCCAGCATTTT.

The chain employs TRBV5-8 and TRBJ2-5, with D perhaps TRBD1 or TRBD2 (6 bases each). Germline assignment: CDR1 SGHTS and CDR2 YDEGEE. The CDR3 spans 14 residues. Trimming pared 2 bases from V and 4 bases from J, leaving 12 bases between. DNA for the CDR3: TGTGCCAGCAGCTTTACTGGGGGGCGAGAGACCCAGTACTTC. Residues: CASSFTGGRETQYF.

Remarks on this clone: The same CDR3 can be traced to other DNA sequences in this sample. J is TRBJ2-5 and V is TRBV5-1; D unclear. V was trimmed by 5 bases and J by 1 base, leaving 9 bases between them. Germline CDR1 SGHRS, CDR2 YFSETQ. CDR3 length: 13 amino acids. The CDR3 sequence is CASSRVVQETQYF. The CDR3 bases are TGCGCCAGCAGTAGGGTTGTCCAAGAGACCCAGTACTTC.

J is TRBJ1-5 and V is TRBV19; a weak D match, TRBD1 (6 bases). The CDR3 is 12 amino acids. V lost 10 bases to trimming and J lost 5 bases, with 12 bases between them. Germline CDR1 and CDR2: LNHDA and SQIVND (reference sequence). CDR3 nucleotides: TGTGCCAATACAGGGTTGGATCAGCCCCAGCATTTT. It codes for CANTGLDQPQHF.

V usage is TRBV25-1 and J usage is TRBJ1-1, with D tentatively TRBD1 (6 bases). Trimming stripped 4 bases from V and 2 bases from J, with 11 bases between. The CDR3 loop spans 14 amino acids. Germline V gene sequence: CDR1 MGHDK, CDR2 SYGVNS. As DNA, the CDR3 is TGTGCCAGCAGTGCACAGGGTGTAAACACTGAAGCTTTCTTT. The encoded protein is CASSAQGVNTEAFF.

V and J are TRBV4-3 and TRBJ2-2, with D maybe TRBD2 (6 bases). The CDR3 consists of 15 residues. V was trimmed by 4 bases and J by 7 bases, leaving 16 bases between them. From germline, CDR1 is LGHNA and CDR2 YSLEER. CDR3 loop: CASSPGDWTSGELFF. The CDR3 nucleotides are TGCGCCAGCAGCCCCGGGGACTGGACGAGCGGGGAGCTGTTTTTT.

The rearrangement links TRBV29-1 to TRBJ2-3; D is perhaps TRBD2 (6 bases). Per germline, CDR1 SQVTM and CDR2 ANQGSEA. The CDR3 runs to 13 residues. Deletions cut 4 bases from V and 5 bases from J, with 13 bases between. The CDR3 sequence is CSVGARDGDTQYF. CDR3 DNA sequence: TGCAGCGTTGGAGCGCGGGATGGAGATACGCAGTATTTT.

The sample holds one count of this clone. The CDR3 DNA is TGTGCCAGTAGCCAACAGGGAACCTATAATTCACCCCTCCACTTT. This encodes CASSQQGTYNSPLHF. This rearrangement joins TRBV19 to TRBJ1-6; D perhaps matches TRBD1 (6 bases). V was pared by 6 bases and J by 2 bases, with 11 bases between. The CDR3 has 15 residues. Germline assignment: CDR1 LNHDA and CDR2 SQIVND (reference sequence).

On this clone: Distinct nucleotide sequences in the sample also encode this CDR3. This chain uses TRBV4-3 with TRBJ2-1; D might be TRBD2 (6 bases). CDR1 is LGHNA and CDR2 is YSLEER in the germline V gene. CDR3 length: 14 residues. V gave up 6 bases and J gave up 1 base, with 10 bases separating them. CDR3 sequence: CASSLGGSYNEQFF. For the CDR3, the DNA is TGCGCCAGCAGTCTCGGGGGATCCTACAATGAGCAGTTCTTC.

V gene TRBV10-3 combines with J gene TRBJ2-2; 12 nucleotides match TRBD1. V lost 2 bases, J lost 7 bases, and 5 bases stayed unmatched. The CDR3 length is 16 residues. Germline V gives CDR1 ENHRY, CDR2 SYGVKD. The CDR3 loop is CAISEPGQGAGGELFF. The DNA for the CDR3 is TGTGCCATCAGTGAGCCGGGACAGGGGGCTGGCGGGGAGCTGTTTTTT.

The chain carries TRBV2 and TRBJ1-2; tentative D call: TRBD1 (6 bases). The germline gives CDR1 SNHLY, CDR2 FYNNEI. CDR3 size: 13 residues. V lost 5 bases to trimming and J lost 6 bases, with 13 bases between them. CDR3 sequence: CASSSNRDNGYTF. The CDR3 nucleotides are TGTGCCAGCAGTAGTAACAGGGATAATGGCTACACCTTC.

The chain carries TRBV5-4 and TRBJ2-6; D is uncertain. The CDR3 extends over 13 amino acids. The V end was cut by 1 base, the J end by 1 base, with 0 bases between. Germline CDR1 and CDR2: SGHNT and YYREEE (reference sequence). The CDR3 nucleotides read TGTGCCAGCAGCTTGTCTGGGGCCAACGTCCTGACTTTC. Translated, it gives CASSLSGANVLTF.

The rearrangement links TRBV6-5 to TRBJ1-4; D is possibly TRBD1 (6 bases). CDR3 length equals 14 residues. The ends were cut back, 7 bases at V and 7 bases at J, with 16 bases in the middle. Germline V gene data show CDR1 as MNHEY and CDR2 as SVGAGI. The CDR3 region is CASNRGGLGEKLFF. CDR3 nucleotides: TGTGCCAGCAACAGAGGGGGTCTTGGTGAAAAACTGTTTTTT.

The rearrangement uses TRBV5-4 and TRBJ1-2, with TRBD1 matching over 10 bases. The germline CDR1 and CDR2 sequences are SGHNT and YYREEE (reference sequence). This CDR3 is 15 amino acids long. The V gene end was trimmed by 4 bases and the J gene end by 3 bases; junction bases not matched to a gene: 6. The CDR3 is CASSTRTGGDYGYTF. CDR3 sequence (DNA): TGTGCCAGCAGCACCCGGACAGGGGGGGACTATGGCTACACCTTC.

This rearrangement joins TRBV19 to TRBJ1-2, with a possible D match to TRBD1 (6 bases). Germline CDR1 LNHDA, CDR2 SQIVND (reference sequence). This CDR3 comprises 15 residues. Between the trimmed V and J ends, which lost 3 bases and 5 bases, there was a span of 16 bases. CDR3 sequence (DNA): TGTGCCAGTAGTATGTTCTCAGGGGCAGGATATGGCTACACCTTC. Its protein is CASSMFSGAGYGYTF.

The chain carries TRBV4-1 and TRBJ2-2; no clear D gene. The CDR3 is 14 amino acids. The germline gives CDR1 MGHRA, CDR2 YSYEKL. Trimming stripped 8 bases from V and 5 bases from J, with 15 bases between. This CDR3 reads CASAPGPGTGELFF. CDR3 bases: TGCGCCAGCGCTCCGGGCCCTGGGACCGGGGAGCTGTTTTTT.

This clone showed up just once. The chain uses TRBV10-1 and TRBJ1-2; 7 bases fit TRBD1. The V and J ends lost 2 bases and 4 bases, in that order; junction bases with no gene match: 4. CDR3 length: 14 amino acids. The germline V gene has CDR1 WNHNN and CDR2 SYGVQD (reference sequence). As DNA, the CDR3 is TGCGCCAGCAGTGAGGGGACAGCTTCCTATGGCTACACCTTC. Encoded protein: CASSEGTASYGYTF.

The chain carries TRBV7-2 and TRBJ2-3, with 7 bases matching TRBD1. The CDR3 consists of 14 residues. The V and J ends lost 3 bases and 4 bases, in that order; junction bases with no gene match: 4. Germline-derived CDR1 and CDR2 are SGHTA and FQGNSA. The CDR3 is CASSLGQWPDTQYF. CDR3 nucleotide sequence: TGTGCCAGCAGCTTGGGACAGTGGCCAGATACGCAGTATTTT.

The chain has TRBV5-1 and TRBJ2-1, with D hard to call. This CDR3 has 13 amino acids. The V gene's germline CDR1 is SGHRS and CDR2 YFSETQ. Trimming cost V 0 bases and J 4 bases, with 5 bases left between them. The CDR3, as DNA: TGCGCCAGCAGCTTGGGGTCGTACAATGAGCAGTTCTTC. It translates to CASSLGSYNEQFF. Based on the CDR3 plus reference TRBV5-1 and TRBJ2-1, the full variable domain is KAGVTQTPRYLIKTRGQQVTLSCSPISGHRSVSWYQQTPGQGLQFLFEYFSETQRNKGNFPGRFSGRQFSNSRSEMNVSTLELGDSALYLCASSLGSYNEQFFGPGTRLTVL.

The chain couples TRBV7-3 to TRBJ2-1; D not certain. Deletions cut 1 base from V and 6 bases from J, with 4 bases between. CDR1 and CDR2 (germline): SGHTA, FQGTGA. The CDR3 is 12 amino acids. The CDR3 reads CASSLNGNEQFF. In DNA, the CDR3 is TGTGCCAGCAGCTTAAATGGCAATGAGCAGTTCTTC.

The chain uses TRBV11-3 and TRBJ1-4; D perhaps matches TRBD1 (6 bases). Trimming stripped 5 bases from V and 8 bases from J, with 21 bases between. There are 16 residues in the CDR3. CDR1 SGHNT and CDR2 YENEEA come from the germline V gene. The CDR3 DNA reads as TGTGCCAGCAGCATCCGGGACAATTTCGTGGCGGAAAAACTGTTTTTT. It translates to CASSIRDNFVAEKLFF. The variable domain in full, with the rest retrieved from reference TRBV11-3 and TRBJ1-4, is EAGVVQSPRYKIIEKKQPVAFWCNPISGHNTLYWYLQNLGQGPELLIRYENEEAVDDSQLPKDRFSAERLKGVDSTLKIQPAELGDSAVYLCASSIRDNFVAEKLFFGSGTQLSVL.

CDR3 in DNA: TGCGCCAGCAGCCAAGAGGCTAGCGGGAGCCCGGCGGGGGAGCAGTTCTTC. This encodes CASSQEASGSPAGEQFF. The J gene is TRBJ2-1, the V gene TRBV4-3; 10 nucleotides agree with TRBD2. The V and J ends lost 0 bases and 10 bases, in that order; junction bases with no gene match: 12. This CDR3 spans 17 amino acids. In germline, CDR1 is LGHNA, CDR2 YSLEER.

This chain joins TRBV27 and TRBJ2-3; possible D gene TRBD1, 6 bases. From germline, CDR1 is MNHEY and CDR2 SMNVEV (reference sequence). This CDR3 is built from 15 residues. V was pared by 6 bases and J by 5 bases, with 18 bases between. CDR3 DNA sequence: TGTGCCAGCAGCCGCCCCGGACAGACAGAAGATACGCAGTATTTT. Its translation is CASSRPGQTEDTQYF.

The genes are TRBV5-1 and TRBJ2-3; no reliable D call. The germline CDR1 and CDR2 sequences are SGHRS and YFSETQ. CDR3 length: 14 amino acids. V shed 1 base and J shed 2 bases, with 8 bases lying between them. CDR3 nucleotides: TGCGCCAGCAGCTTGATGGCAGACACAGATACGCAGTATTTT. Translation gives CASSLMADTDTQYF.

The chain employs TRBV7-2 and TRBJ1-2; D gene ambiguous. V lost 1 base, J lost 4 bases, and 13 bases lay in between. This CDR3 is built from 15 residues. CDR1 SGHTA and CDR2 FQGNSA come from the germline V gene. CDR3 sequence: CASSLDGRATYGYTF. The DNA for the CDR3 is TGTGCCAGCAGCTTAGACGGCCGGGCCACCTATGGCTACACCTTC.

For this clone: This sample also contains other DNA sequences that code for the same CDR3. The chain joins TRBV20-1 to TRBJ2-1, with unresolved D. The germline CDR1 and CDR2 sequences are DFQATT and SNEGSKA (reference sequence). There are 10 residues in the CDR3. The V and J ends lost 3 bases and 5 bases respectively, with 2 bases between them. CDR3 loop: CSASDNEQFF. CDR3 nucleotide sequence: TGCAGTGCTAGCGACAATGAGCAGTTCTTC.

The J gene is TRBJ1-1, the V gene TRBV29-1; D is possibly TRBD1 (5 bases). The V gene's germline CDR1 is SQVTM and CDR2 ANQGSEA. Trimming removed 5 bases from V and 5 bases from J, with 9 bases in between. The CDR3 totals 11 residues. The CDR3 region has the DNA TGCAGCGTTCGGGACCCTACTGAAGCTTTCTTT. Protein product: CSVRDPTEAFF.

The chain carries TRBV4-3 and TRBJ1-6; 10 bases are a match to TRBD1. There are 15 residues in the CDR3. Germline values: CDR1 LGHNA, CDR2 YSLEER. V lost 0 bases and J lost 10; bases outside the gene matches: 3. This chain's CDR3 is CASSQERDRGSPLHF. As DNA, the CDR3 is TGCGCCAGCAGCCAAGAAAGGGACAGGGGATCACCCCTCCACTTT.

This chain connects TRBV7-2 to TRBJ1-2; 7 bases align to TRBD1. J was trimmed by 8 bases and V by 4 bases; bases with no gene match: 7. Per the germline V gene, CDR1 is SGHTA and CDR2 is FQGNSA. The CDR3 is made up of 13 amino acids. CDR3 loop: CASSSKGGLGYTF. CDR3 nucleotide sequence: TGTGCCAGCAGCTCAAAAGGGGGCCTCGGCTACACCTTC.

CDR3 residues: CASSLYQGGTGELFF. In DNA, the CDR3 is TGTGCCAGCAGCTTGTACCAGGGCGGAACCGGGGAGCTGTTTTTT. The V and J genes are TRBV11-2 and TRBJ2-2; D might be TRBD1 (5 bases). V gave up 3 bases and J gave up 5 bases, with 13 bases separating them. The CDR3 has 15 amino acids. In germline, CDR1 is SGHAT, CDR2 FQNNGV.